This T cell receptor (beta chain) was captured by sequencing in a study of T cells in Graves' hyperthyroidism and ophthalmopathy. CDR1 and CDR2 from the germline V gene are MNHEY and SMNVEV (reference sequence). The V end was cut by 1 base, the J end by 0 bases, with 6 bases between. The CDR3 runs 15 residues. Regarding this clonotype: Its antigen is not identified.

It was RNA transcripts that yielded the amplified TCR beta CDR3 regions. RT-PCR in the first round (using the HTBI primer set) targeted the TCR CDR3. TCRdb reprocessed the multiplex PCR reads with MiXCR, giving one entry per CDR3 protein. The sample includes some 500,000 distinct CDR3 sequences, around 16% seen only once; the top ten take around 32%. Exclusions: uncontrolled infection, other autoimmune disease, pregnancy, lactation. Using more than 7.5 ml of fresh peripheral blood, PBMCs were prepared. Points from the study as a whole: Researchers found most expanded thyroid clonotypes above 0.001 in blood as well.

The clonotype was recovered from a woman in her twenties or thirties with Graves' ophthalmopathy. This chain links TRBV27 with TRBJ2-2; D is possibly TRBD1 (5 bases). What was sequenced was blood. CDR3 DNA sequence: TGTGCCAGCAGTTTATACAGGCCGAACACCGGGGAGCTGTTTTTT. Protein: CASSLYRPNTGELFF.